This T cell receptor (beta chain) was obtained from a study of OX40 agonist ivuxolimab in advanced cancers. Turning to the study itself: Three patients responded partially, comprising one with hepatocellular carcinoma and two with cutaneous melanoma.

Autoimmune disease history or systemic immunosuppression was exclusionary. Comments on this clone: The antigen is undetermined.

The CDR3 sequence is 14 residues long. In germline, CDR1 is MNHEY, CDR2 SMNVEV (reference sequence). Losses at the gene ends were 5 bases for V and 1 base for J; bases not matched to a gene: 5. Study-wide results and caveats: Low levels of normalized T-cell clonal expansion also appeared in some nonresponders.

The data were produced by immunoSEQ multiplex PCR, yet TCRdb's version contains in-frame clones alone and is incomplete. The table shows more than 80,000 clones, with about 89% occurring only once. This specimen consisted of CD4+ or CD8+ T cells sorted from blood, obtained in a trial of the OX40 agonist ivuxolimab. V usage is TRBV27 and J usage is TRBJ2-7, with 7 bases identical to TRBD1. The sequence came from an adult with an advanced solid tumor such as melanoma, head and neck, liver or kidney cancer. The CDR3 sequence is CASSTSGGSYEQYF. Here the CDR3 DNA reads TGTGCCAGCAGTACATCAGGGGGATCCTACGAGCAGTACTTC.